Sequencing of this T cell receptor (beta chain) was carried out in a study of blood T cell repertoires in COVID-19. Study summary: T cells, B-cell-depleted T cells, or PBMCs provided the cDNA or gDNA that served as material.

Generated by immunoSEQ multiplex PCR, the TCRdb table keeps only in-frame clones and is missing some. The sample holds roughly 130,000 clones, roughly four fifths seen once. Participants, roughly 18 to 90 years old, spanned about 26 US areas. Cohort assignment relied on participant-reported clinical history. CDR3 length: 14 amino acids. Trimming at V came to 5 bases and at J to 6 bases, leaving 8 bases not matched to a gene. Germline V gene data show CDR1 as SQVTM and CDR2 as ANQGSEA. Sequences were obtained from PBMCs or T cells enriched from blood (not recorded which). The V and J genes are TRBV29-1 and TRBJ1-2; 11 bases align to TRBD1. This sequence was found in a woman between 50 and 59 years old with acute COVID-19. The CDR3 protein is CSVLSGTGGHGYTF. DNA of the CDR3: TGCAGCGTTTTATCCGGGACAGGGGGACATGGCTACACCTTC.